This T cell receptor (beta chain) was identified in a study of cytomegalovirus exposure and HLA in healthy donors. Study-level information: Membership in the Caucasian-associated ancestry cluster was found for 81% of nearly 400 genotyped donors. Overall study results and limits: Associated with cytomegalovirus, according to the listing, were 164 TCR beta chains.

The PCR contained 60 Vbeta and 13 Jbeta primers. Authors' processing steps: A later analysis counted approximately 88 million unique TCR beta chains, some 10 million shared. The assay was immunoSEQ multiplex PCR, and TCRdb's table has in-frame clones only and misses some. Clone size and V and J calls were adopted from that table, with D and trimming inferred from the DNA. The data contain roughly 200,000 clones, roughly 70% of them singletons. Note on this clone: Its antigen is undetermined.

Healthy bone marrow donors made up the donor group. The sequence was collected from a middle-aged man in good health and CMV-seropositive. The sequencing sample was made of PBMCs.

The CDR3 nucleotides read TGTGCCAGCAGTCTAAGTACCCTGGGGCAACCCCAGCATTTT. Its translation: CASSLSTLGQPQHF. The chain uses TRBV5-6 and TRBJ1-5, with D possibly being TRBD1 (5 bases). Looked up from germline, CDR1 is SGHDT and CDR2 is YYEEEE. Trimming cost V 5 bases and J 10 bases, with 19 bases left between them. The CDR3 covers 14 residues.